This T cell receptor (beta chain) was recorded in a study of graft-versus-host responses after intestinal transplantation. TCRdb's copy holds only in-frame clones and misses some; the assay was immunoSEQ multiplex PCR. Of 85,000 to 100,000 clones in the sample, approximately 90% were seen once. Of note for this clone: As yet, its antigen is unknown.

The V end lost 1 base, the J end lost 6 bases, and 14 bases lay between the germline ends. The length of the CDR3 is 15 residues. Germline V gives CDR1 SGHTA, CDR2 FQGTGA. The source material was unstimulated CD4+ T cells sorted from spleen or lymph node cells, sampled before transplant. The receptor was isolated from a human donor who was the organ donor for an intestinal transplant. The rearrangement links TRBV7-3 to TRBJ2-3; perhaps TRBD1 as D (5 bases). The CDR3 DNA is TGTGCCAGCAGCTTAAATCTAGAAGGGGTGGATACGCAGTATTTT. The encoded protein is CASSLNLEGVDTQYF.